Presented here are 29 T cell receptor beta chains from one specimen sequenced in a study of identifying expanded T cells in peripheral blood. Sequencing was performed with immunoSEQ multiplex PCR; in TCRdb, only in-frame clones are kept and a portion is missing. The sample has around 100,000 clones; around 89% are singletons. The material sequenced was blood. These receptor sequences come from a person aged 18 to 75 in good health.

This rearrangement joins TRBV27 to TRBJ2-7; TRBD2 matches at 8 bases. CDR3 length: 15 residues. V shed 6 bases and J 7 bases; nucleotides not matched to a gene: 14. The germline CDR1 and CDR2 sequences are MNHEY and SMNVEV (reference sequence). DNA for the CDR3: TGTGCCAGCAGCCCGAGGGTCAGCGGGGGATCTGAGCAGTACTTC. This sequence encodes CASSPRVSGGSEQYF.

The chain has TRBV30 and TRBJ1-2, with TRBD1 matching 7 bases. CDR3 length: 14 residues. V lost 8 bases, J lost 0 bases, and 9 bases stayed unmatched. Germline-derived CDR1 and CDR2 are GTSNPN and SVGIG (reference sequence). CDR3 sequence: CARPGQTPNYGYTF. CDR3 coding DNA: TGTGCCAGGCCGGGACAGACACCTAACTATGGCTACACCTTC.

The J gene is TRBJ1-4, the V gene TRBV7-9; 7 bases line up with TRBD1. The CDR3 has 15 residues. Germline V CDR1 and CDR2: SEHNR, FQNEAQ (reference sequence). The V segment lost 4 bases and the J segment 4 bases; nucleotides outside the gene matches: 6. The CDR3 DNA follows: TGTGCCAGCAGCTACGGGACAGCCATTAATGAAAAACTGTTTTTT. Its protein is CASSYGTAINEKLFF.

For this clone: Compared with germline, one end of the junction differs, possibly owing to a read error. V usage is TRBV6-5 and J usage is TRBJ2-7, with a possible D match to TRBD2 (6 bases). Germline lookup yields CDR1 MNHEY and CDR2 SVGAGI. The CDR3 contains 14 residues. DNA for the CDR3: TGTGCCAGCAGTCCCGAGGGCCTGCCGCGGGACGGATCCTTC. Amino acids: CASSPEGLPRDGSF.

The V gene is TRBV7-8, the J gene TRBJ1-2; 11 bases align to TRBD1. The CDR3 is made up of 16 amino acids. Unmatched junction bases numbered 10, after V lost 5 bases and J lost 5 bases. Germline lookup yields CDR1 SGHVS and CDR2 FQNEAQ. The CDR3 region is CASSPGQGASLYGYTF. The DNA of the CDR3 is TGTGCCAGCAGCCCAGGACAGGGGGCATCGCTTTATGGCTACACCTTC.

CDR3 sequence: CASSARGLGTEAFF. CDR3 nucleotides: TGTGCCAGCAGCGCTCGGGGGCTGGGCACTGAAGCTTTCTTT. The rearrangement uses TRBV7-2 and TRBJ1-1; possible D gene TRBD1, 6 bases. The V end was cut by 5 bases, the J end by 4 bases, with 14 bases between. Per germline, CDR1 SGHTA and CDR2 FQGNSA. This CDR3 is built from 14 residues.

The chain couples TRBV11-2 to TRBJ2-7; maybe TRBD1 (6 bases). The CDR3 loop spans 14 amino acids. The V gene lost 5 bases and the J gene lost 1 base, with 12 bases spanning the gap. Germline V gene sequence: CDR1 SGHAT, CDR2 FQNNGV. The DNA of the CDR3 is TGTGCCAGCAGCGCCCATACAGGGTCCTACGAGCAGTACTTC. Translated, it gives CASSAHTGSYEQYF.

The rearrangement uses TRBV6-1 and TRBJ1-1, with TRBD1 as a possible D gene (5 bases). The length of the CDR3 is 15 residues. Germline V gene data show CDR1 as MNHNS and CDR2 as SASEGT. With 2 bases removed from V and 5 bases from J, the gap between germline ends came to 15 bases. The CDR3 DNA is TGTGCCAGCAGTGAAATTCCGGGGGGAGGGACTGAAGCTTTCTTT. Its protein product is CASSEIPGGGTEAFF.

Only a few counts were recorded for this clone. CDR3 region: CATSPRAADTQYF. The CDR3 DNA reads as TGTGCCACCAGTCCCAGGGCTGCAGATACGCAGTATTTT. J is TRBJ2-3 and V is TRBV15, with a tentative D call TRBD1 (5 bases). V was cut by 6 bases and J by 4 bases, with 11 bases left in between. This CDR3 comprises 13 residues. Germline loops: CDR1 LNHNV, CDR2 YYDKDF (reference sequence).

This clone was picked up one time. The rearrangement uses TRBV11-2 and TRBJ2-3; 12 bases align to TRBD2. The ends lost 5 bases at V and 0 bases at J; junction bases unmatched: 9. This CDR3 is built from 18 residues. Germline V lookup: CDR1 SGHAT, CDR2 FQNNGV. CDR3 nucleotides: TGTGCCAGCAGCCTCACTAGCGGGGGGCCGTACAGCACAGATACGCAGTATTTT. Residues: CASSLTSGGPYSTDTQYF. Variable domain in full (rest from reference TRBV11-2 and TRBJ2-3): EAGVAQSPRYKIIEKRQSVAFWCNPISGHATLYWYQQILGQGPKLLIQFQNNGVVDDSQLPKDRFSAERLKGVDSTLKIQPAKLEDSAVYLCASSLTSGGPYSTDTQYFGPGTRLTVL.

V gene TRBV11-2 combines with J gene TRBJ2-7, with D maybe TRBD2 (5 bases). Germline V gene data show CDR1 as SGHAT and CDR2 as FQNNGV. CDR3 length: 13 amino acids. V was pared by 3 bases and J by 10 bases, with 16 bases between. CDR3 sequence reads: CASSFSNPGSQYF. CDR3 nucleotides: TGTGCCAGCAGCTTCAGTAATCCGGGATCTCAGTACTTC.

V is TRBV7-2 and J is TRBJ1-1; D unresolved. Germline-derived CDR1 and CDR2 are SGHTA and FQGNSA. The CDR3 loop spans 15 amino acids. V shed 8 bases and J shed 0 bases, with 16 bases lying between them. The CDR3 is CASRIYGSLNTEAFF. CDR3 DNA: TGTGCCAGCCGAATATACGGGTCTTTGAACACTGAAGCTTTCTTT.

CDR3 region: CASSYGETQYF. The CDR3 coding sequence is TGTGCCAGCAGTTACGGAGAGACCCAGTACTTC. This chain links TRBV6-6 with TRBJ2-5; unclear D gene. The CDR3 spans 11 residues. Germline V CDR1 and CDR2: MNHNY, SVGAGI (reference sequence). V lost 2 bases and J lost 4, with 2 bases in between.

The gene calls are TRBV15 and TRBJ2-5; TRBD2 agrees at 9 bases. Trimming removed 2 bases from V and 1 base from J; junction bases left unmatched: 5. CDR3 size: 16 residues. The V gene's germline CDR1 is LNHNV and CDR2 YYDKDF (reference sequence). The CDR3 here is CATSRSGRGGQETQYF. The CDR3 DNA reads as TGTGCCACCAGCAGAAGCGGGCGGGGGGGCCAAGAGACCCAGTACTTC.

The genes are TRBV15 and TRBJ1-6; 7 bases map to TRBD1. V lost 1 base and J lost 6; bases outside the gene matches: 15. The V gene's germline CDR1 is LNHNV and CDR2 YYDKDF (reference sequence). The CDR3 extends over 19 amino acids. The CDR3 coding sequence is TGTGCCACCAGCAGAGTCAGGGGGAGAGTTGGGGTTCGTAATTCACCCCTCCACTTT. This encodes CATSRVRGRVGVRNSPLHF.

CDR3 loop: CASSFLGTGSYEQYF. CDR3 bases: TGTGCCAGCAGCTTTCTGGGGACAGGGTCCTACGAGCAGTACTTC. This chain links TRBV7-2 with TRBJ2-7; TRBD1 matches at 9 bases. V dropped 3 bases and J dropped 1; count of bases not matched to a gene: 4. The germline V gene encodes CDR1 SGHTA and CDR2 FQGNSA. The CDR3 spans 15 residues.

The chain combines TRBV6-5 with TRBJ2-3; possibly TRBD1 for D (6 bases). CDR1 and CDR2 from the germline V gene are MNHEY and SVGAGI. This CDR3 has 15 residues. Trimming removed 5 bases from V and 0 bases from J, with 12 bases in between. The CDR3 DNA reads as TGTGCCAGCAGTCGGCAGGGGCCTAGCACAGATACGCAGTATTTT. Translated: CASSRQGPSTDTQYF.

For the CDR3, the DNA is TGTGCCAGCAGTCAATTCCCCTACAGGGCGGGGAGCTATGGCTACACCTTC. It encodes CASSQFPYRAGSYGYTF. The rearrangement uses TRBV28 and TRBJ1-2, with D perhaps TRBD1 (6 bases). This CDR3 region has 17 residues. Looked up from germline, CDR1 is MDHEN and CDR2 is SYDVKM. Trimming left V 5 bases short and J 4 bases short, with 23 bases between.

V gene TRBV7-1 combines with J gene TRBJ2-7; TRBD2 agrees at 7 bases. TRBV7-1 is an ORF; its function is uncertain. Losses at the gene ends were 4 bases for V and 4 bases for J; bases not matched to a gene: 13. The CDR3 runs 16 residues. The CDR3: CASSLDPSGAGYEQYF. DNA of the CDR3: TGTGCCAGCAGCTTAGATCCGTCGGGAGCGGGGTACGAGCAGTACTTC.

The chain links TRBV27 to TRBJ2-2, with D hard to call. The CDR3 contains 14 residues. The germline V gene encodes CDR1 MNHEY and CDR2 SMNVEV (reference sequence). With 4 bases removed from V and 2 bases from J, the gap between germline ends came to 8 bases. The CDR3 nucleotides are TGTGCCAGCAGTTATGGCTTAAACACCGGGGAGCTGTTTTTT. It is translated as CASSYGLNTGELFF.

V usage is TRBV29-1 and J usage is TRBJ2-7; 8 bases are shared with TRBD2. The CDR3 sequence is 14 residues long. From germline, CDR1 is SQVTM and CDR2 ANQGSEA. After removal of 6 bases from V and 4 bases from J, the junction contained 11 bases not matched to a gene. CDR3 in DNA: TGCAGCGTCGAGATAGCGGGGAAGGATTACGAGCAGTACTTC. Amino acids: CSVEIAGKDYEQYF.

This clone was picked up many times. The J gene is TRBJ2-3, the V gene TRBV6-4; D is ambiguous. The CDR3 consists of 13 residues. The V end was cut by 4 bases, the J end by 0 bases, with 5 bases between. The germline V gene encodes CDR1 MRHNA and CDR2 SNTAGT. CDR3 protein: CASSASSTDTQYF. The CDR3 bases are TGTGCCAGCAGTGCGTCTAGCACAGATACGCAGTATTTT.

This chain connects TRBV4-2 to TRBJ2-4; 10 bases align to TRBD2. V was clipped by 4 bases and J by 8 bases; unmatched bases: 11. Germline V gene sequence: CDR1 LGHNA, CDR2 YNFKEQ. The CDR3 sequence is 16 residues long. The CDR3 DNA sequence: TGTGCCAGCAGCCCGTCGAAGAAAAGCGGGGGGGACATTCAGTACTTC. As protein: CASSPSKKSGGDIQYF.

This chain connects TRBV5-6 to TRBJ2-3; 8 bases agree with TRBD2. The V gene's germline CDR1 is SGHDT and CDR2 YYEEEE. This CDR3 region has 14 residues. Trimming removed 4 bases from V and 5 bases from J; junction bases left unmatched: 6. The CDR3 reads CASSLGLAGDTQYF. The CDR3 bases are TGTGCCAGCAGCCTTGGACTAGCCGGAGATACGCAGTATTTT.

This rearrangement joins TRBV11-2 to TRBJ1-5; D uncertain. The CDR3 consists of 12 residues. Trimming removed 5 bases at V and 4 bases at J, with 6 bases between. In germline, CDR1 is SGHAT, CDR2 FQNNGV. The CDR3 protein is CASSGWNQPQHF. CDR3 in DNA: TGTGCCAGCAGCGGCTGGAATCAGCCCCAGCATTTT. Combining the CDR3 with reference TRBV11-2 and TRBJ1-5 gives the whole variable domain EAGVAQSPRYKIIEKRQSVAFWCNPISGHATLYWYQQILGQGPKLLIQFQNNGVVDDSQLPKDRFSAERLKGVDSTLKIQPAKLEDSAVYLCASSGWNQPQHFGDGTRLSIL.

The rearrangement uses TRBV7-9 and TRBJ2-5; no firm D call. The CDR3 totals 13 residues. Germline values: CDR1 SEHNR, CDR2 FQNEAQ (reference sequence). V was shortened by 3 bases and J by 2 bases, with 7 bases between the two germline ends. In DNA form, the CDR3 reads TGTGCCAGCAGCTTGGGCGGTCAAGAGACCCAGTACTTC. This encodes CASSLGGQETQYF. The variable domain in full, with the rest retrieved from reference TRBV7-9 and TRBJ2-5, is DTGVSQNPRHKITKRGQNVTFRCDPISEHNRLYWYRQTLGQGPEFLTYFQNEAQLEKSRLLSDRFSAERPKGSFSTLEIQRTEQGDSAMYLCASSLGGQETQYFGPGTRLLVL.

The CDR3: CASSYSIRGRETQYF. CDR3 nucleotide sequence: TGTGCCAGCAGTTACTCGATTAGGGGGCGAGAGACCCAGTACTTC. This rearrangement joins TRBV6-6 to TRBJ2-5; 7 bases are a match to TRBD1. Looked up from germline, CDR1 is MNHNY and CDR2 is SVGAGI (reference sequence). Trimming cost V 0 bases and J 4 bases; bases outside gene matches: 5. The CDR3 totals 15 residues.

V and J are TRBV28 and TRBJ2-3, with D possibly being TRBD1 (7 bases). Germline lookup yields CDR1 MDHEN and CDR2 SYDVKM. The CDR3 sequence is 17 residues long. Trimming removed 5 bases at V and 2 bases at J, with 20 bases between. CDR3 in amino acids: CASSVPSRGTATDTQYF. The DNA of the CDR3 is TGTGCCAGCAGTGTGCCAAGTCGCGGGACAGCCACAGATACGCAGTATTTT.

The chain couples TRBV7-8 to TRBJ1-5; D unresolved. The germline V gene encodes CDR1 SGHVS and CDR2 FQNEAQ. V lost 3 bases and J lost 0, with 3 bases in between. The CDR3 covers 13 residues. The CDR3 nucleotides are TGTGCCAGCAGCTTCTATAGCAATCAGCCCCAGCATTTT. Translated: CASSFYSNQPQHF.